These T cell receptor beta chains were read from a single sample in a study of shared clonotypes between healthy human individuals. This table comes from immunoSEQ multiplex PCR, and its TCRdb copy is limited to in-frame clones, with some not included. This sample has roughly 590,000 clones, with around 95% found just once. Sequenced input: naive CD8+ T cells sorted from blood. Source of these receptors: a woman between 25 and 40 years old in good health. CDR3s include the opening cysteine and the closing phenylalanine or tryptophan. Each record gives: clone size, V gene, D gene, J gene, CDR3 DNA, CDR3 protein. D genes are given only for firm matches. Not all rows give a size; the values are once, few, many and, for expanded clones, a class.

>.|TRBV28|TRBD1|TRBJ1-3
TGTGCCAGCAGTCGACAGGGGTTATCAAACACCATATATTTT
CASSRQGLSNTIYF
>.|TRBV28|.|TRBJ2-4
TGTGCCAGCAGTTATACGCTAGGGCCCGAAGACATTCAGTACTTC
CASSYTLGPEDIQYF
>.|TRBV27|.|TRBJ1-1
TGTGCCAGCATCCGGGGAGGAACTGAAGCTTTCTTT
CASIRGGTEAFF
>.|TRBV19|.|TRBJ1-2
TGTGCCAGTAGTATAGGCAGGACCTATGGCTACACCTTC
CASSIGRTYGYTF
>.|TRBV7-9|TRBD2|TRBJ2-1
TGTGCCAGCAGCTCCGATAGGACTAGCGCTAATGAGCAGTTCTTC
CASSSDRTSANEQFF
>.|TRBV6-5|TRBD1|TRBJ2-5
TGTGCCAGCAGATCCACAGGGGGCCCTCAAGAGACCCAGTACTTC
CASRSTGGPQETQYF
>.|TRBV7-2|.|TRBJ2-5
TGTGCCAGCAGCTTAGTTTTAAGCGCCCAAGAGACCCAGTACTTC
CASSLVLSAQETQYF
>.|TRBV5-8|TRBD2|TRBJ2-1
TGTGCCAGCAGCCCGATAACTAGCGGCTACAATGAGCAGTTCTTC
CASSPITSGYNEQFF
>.|TRBV11-2|.|TRBJ1-3
TGTGCCAGCAGCGGATTGAGGTTCTCTGGAAACACCATATATTTT
CASSGLRFSGNTIYF
>once|TRBV10-1|.|TRBJ2-7
TGCGCCAGCAGTGTAGGGGAGCCGAGCTCCTACGAGCAGTACTTC
CASSVGEPSSYEQYF
>.|TRBV5-1|.|TRBJ2-3
TGCGCCAGCAGCTTGGTGGCGGATACGCAGTATTTT
CASSLVADTQYF
>.|TRBV5-1|.|TRBJ2-7
TGCGCCAGCAGCTTATGGGGGAACGAGCAGTACTTC
CASSLWGNEQYF
>.|TRBV25-1|.|TRBJ1-1
TGTGCCAGCAGTGAAACAGGATCGATGAACACTGAAGCTTTCTTT
CASSETGSMNTEAFF
>.|TRBV28|TRBD1|TRBJ1-2
TGTGCCAGCAGTTCCCCCCAGACAGGGTATGGCTATGGCTACACCTTC
CASSSPQTGYGYGYTF
>few|TRBV5-1|TRBD1|TRBJ1-5
TGCGCCAGCAGCTTGACAGGGGATCAGCCCCAGCATTTT
CASSLTGDQPQHF
>.|TRBV9|TRBD2|TRBJ2-7
TGTGCCAGCAGCTCTGGACTAGCGGGATTGGGGGACGAGCAGTACTTC
CASSSGLAGLGDEQYF
>.|TRBV28|TRBD1|TRBJ1-5
TGTGCCAGCAGGTTATACGCGGCAGGGGGACAGCCCCAGCATTTT
CASRLYAAGGQPQHF
>.|TRBV28|TRBD2|TRBJ2-7
TGTGCCAGCAGGCTGGGACTAGGGGGGCACGAGCAGTACTTC
CASRLGLGGHEQYF
>.|TRBV27|TRBD1|TRBJ2-7
TGTGCCAGCAGTTTAAGGACAGGGGCCTACGAGCAGTACTTC
CASSLRTGAYEQYF